Listed below are T cell receptor beta chains from one sample, sequenced in a study of T cell responses to AZD1222 COVID-19 vaccine. Profiling relied on immunoSEQ multiplex PCR, and the TCRdb table lists in-frame clones only, not all of them. Among approximately 180,000 clones listed, approximately 90% were seen once. This material consisted of peripheral blood, taken 28 days after the second dose of the MenACWY control vaccine. These receptors were obtained from an adult who received the MenACWY meningococcal vaccine as a control. CDR3s include the opening cysteine and the closing phenylalanine or tryptophan. The order of the fields is J gene, D gene, clone size, V gene, CDR3 protein, CDR3 DNA. The D gene is left open where the match is weak. The size entry is marked missing in some rows and otherwise reads once, few, many or a size class.

>TRBJ2-3|TRBD1|-|TRBV9
CASSLGQVHTDTQYF
TGTGCCAGCAGCCTTGGACAGGTCCATACAGATACGCAGTATTTT
>TRBJ1-1|-|-|TRBV6-2/TRBV6-3
CASSLLFGVTEAFF
TGTGCCAGCAGTTTGCTCTTCGGCGTTACTGAAGCTTTCTTT
>TRBJ2-7|TRBD1|-|TRBV5-4
CASSPPPPGQGYEQYF
TGTGCCAGCAGCCCCCCACCCCCGGGACAGGGATACGAGCAGTACTTC
>TRBJ1-5|-|few|TRBV5-5
CASSLTGQDSYQPQHF
TGTGCCAGCAGCTTGACGGGCCAAGATTCTTATCAGCCCCAGCATTTT
>TRBJ2-3|-|-|TRBV5-4
CASSFFSTDTQYF
TGTGCCAGCAGCTTCTTCAGCACAGATACGCAGTATTTT
>TRBJ2-7|-|-|TRBV5-1
CASSPGPGSGEQYF
TGCGCCAGCAGCCCAGGACCGGGATCGGGGGAGCAGTACTTC
>TRBJ1-1|TRBD1|-|TRBV28
CASRGQGATEAFF
TGTGCCAGCAGAGGACAGGGGGCGACTGAAGCTTTCTTT
>TRBJ1-2|-|-|TRBV11-3
CASSLDRGDGYTF
TGTGCCAGCAGCTTAGACAGGGGTGATGGCTACACCTTC
>TRBJ1-2|-|-|TRBV11-2
CASSLHGGWNYGYTF
TGTGCCAGCAGCTTACATGGAGGGTGGAACTATGGCTACACCTTC
>TRBJ2-7|TRBD2|-|TRBV5-1
CASSLDPPRLAASYEQYF
TGCGCCAGCAGCTTGGACCCTCCAAGGCTAGCGGCTTCCTACGAGCAGTACTTC
>TRBJ2-5|-|-|TRBV29-1
CSGLGRQETQYF
TGCAGCGGGTTGGGGCGGCAAGAGACCCAGTACTTC
>TRBJ1-6|-|-|TRBV28
CASSLQVGNSPLHF
TGTGCCAGCAGTCTCCAGGTGGGCAATTCACCCCTCCACTTT
>TRBJ1-1|-|-|TRBV18
CASSRPNEGTNTEAFF
TGTGCCAGCTCCCGACCCAATGAAGGGACCAACACTGAAGCTTTCTTT
>TRBJ2-5|TRBD2|-|TRBV20-1
CSASPSGNFVETQYF
TGCAGTGCTAGTCCCAGCGGGAATTTTGTTGAGACCCAGTACTTC
>TRBJ1-4|-|once|TRBV5-6
CASSFKEEKLFF
TGTGCCAGCAGCTTTAAAGAGGAAAAACTGTTTTTT
>TRBJ2-5|TRBD2|-|TRBV10-3
CAISVRSGRAHETQYF
TGTGCCATCAGTGTTCGGAGCGGGAGGGCCCATGAGACCCAGTACTTC
>TRBJ1-2|TRBD1|-|TRBV28
CASGQGAQTYGYTF
TGTGCCAGCGGACAGGGGGCGCAGACCTATGGCTACACCTTC
>TRBJ2-2|-|-|TRBV24-1
CATSDWARTNTGELFF
TGTGCCACCAGTGATTGGGCCAGAACGAACACCGGGGAGCTGTTTTTT
>TRBJ1-1|-|-|TRBV7-2
CASSLGPQRRNTEAFF
TGTGCCAGCAGCTTAGGACCCCAGAGGAGGAACACTGAAGCTTTCTTT
>TRBJ1-5|-|once|TRBV4-2
CASSQDPPGHQPQHF
TGTGCCAGCAGCCAAGATCCCCCGGGCCACCAGCCCCAGCATTTT
>TRBJ2-1|TRBD2|-|TRBV4-1
CASSQGPGLSYNEQFF
TGCGCCAGCAGCCAAGGACCGGGACTATCTTACAATGAGCAGTTCTTC
>TRBJ1-1|TRBD1|-|TRBV28
CASSLHPGTGDRGTEAFF
TGTGCCAGCAGCCTCCACCCCGGGACAGGGGATAGGGGCACTGAAGCTTTCTTT
>TRBJ1-2|-|-|TRBV3-1/TRBV3-2
CASSPRGLFTNYGYTF
TGTGCCAGCAGCCCACGAGGGTTGTTCACTAACTATGGCTACACCTTC
>TRBJ2-7|-|-|TRBV5-1
CASSLAPIPYEQYF
TGCGCCAGCAGCTTGGCCCCGATCCCCTACGAGCAGTACTTC
>TRBJ1-5|-|-|TRBV30
CAWSVGQNQHF
TGTGCCTGGAGTGTAGGGCAGAACCAGCATTTT
>TRBJ1-1|-|-|TRBV5-1
CASSLAGAAMNTEAFF
TGCGCCAGCAGCTTGGCCGGTGCAGCCATGAACACTGAAGCTTTCTTT
>TRBJ2-1|-|-|TRBV10-1
CASSEQGNNEQFF
TGCGCCAGCAGTGAGCAGGGAAACAATGAGCAGTTCTTC
>TRBJ2-1|TRBD2|-|TRBV10-3
CAILIAGGPKDEQFF
TGTGCCATTTTGATAGCGGGAGGGCCAAAAGATGAGCAGTTCTTC
>TRBJ2-3|TRBD2|-|TRBV9
CASSGLAGSTDTQYF
TGTGCCAGCAGCGGACTAGCGGGATCCACAGATACGCAGTATTTT
>TRBJ1-2|-|-|TRBV30
CAWSALGGGGRGYGYTF
TGTGCCTGGAGTGCCCTGGGGGGTGGGGGCCGGGGCTATGGCTACACCTTC
>TRBJ2-7|TRBD2|-|TRBV24-1
CATSDPSGGSYEQYF
TGTGCCACCAGTGATCCAAGCGGGGGCTCCTACGAGCAGTACTTC
>TRBJ1-2|-|-|TRBV14
CASSQESKGRGATNYGYTF
TGTGCCAGCAGCCAAGAGAGCAAAGGCAGGGGCGCTACTAACTATGGCTACACCTTC
>TRBJ2-6|TRBD2|-|TRBV19
CASSMVASGRLPGANVLTF
TGTGCCAGTAGTATGGTGGCTAGCGGGAGGCTCCCTGGGGCCAACGTCCTGACTTTC
>TRBJ2-2|-|-|TRBV4-1
CASSQGAETGELFF
TGCGCCAGCAGCCAAGGGGCCGAGACCGGGGAGCTGTTTTTT
>TRBJ2-7|TRBD2|-|TRBV5-6
CASSPSAGLAGAYEQYF
TGTGCCAGCAGCCCCTCTGCCGGACTAGCGGGGGCCTACGAGCAGTACTTC
>TRBJ1-2|-|-|TRBV9
CASSVYRTANYGYTF
TGTGCCAGCAGCGTATATAGGACAGCCAACTATGGCTACACCTTC
>TRBJ1-1|-|-|TRBV19
CASRLQGHREAFF
TGTGCCAGTAGGCTTCAGGGACACCGTGAAGCTTTCTTT
>TRBJ2-1|-|once|TRBV21-1
CASSGLTGGSEQFF
TGTGCCAGCAGCGGGCTAACAGGGGGCAGTGAGCAGTTCTTC
>TRBJ2-3|-|-|TRBV12-5
CASGFSDTQYF
TGTGCTAGTGGTTTCTCGGATACGCAGTATTTT
>TRBJ1-5|-|-|TRBV18
CASSPGNEQPQHF
TGTGCCAGCTCACCAGGGAATGAGCAGCCCCAGCATTTT
>TRBJ1-1|TRBD1|-|TRBV3-1/TRBV3-2
CASSPDRGEGTEAFF
TGTGCCAGCAGCCCAGACAGGGGGGAAGGAACTGAAGCTTTCTTT
>TRBJ1-2|-|-|TRBV18
CASSPGREYGYTF
TGTGCCAGCTCACCAGGCAGGGAGTATGGCTACACCTTC
>TRBJ2-3|-|-|TRBV6-2/TRBV6-3
CASTYSSGLSTDTQYF
TGTGCCAGCACCTACTCTTCGGGACTGAGCACAGATACGCAGTATTTT
>TRBJ2-7|-|-|TRBV7-2
CASSLAEVNYEQYF
TGTGCCAGCAGCTTAGCGGAGGTAAACTACGAGCAGTACTTC
>TRBJ2-3|-|-|TRBV30
CAWSVQLGRKADTQYF
TGTGCCTGGAGTGTACAGTTAGGGCGGAAAGCGGATACGCAGTATTTT
>TRBJ2-3|-|-|TRBV10-3
CAISESGVTDTQYF
TGTGCCATCAGTGAATCCGGGGTAACAGATACGCAGTATTTT
>TRBJ2-7|-|-|TRBV28
CASTVGHRAYEQYF
TGTGCCAGCACCGTAGGGCACAGGGCCTACGAGCAGTACTTC
>TRBJ2-1|-|-|TRBV27
CASLGPDNEQFF
TGTGCCAGCCTAGGACCAGACAATGAGCAGTTCTTC
>TRBJ2-2|-|-|TRBV4-1
CASSQVGRTAGTGELFF
TGCGCCAGCAGCCAAGTAGGAAGGACTGCGGGAACCGGGGAGCTGTTTTTT
>TRBJ1-1|-|-|TRBV5-6
CASSLERGLNTEAFF
TGTGCCAGCAGCTTGGAGCGGGGATTGAACACTGAAGCTTTCTTT
>TRBJ1-2|-|-|TRBV20-1
CSGRQSGYTF
TGCAGTGGCAGACAGTCTGGCTACACCTTC
>TRBJ1-1|-|-|TRBV27
CASSPSEVNTEAFF
TGTGCCAGCAGCCCCTCGGAAGTTAACACTGAAGCTTTCTTT
>TRBJ2-2|-|-|TRBV30
CAWSEYTGELFF
TGTGCCTGGTCTGAGTACACCGGGGAGCTGTTTTTT
>TRBJ2-3|-|-|TRBV7-6
CASSLVGVRLGTDTQYF
TGTGCCAGCAGCTTAGTCGGGGTGAGGCTGGGCACAGATACGCAGTATTTT